This TCR beta chain emerged from a study of T cells after yellow fever vaccination. Overall study context: CD3, CD45RA, CCR7 and CD95 were used to sort EM, EMRA, CM and Tscm memory subsets.

The CDR3 sequence is 17 residues long. Germline V gives CDR1 SNHLY, CDR2 FYNNEI. Study-level points and caveats: Reappearance after the booster was observed for most primary-vaccination clones (roughly 96% CD4, about 85% CD8).

TCRdb redid the calling of the 5' RACE reads with MiXCR, one entry per CDR3 protein. This sample has around 13,000 distinct CDR3 sequences; under 5.5% occur once, and the top ten carry about half. The chain uses TRBV2 and TRBJ1-1, with TRBD1 identical over 8 bases. This receptor was obtained from a man aged 25 to 45 who received the YFV17D yellow fever vaccine. Source: PBMCs, either bulk or a sorted T-cell subset (CD4+, CD8+, memory, or dextramer-sorted; not recorded which), taken 45 days after the yellow fever booster vaccination. Here the CDR3 reads CTCSLALRTGLVTEAFF. The CDR3 DNA follows: TGTACCTGCAGTTTAGCTTTGAGGACAGGGTTGGTCACTGAAGCTTTCTTT.